Listed below are T cell receptor beta chains from one sample, sequenced in a study of cytomegalovirus exposure and HLA in healthy donors. The repertoire was sequenced with immunoSEQ multiplex PCR; TCRdb's copy has only in-frame clones and lacks some. The data show 110,000 or so clones, 80% to 90% seen once. Sequencing was performed on PBMCs. The origin of the receptors is a man aged 18 to 29 in good health and CMV-seropositive. Both conserved end residues are part of each CDR3. The order of the fields is clone size, J gene, D gene, V gene, CDR3 protein, CDR3 DNA. A D gene is named only where the DNA matches it firmly. Size values are once, few and many counts, or a class for expanded clones, and some rows have none.

-	TRBJ2-2	TRBD1	TRBV2	CASAYRGTGELFF	TGTGCCAGCGCATACAGGGGAACCGGGGAGCTGTTTTTT
-	TRBJ1-3	TRBD1	TRBV9	CASSATGFAPGNTIYF	TGTGCCAGCAGCGCGACAGGGTTTGCTCCTGGAAACACCATATATTTT
-	TRBJ2-7	-	TRBV30	CAWSVQSYSYEQYF	TGTGCCTGGAGTGTACAGAGTTACTCCTACGAGCAGTACTTC
-	TRBJ2-7	TRBD2	TRBV5-4	CASSSATTGTRAGEQYF	TGTGCCAGCAGCTCAGCTACAACCGGGACTAGGGCCGGGGAGCAGTACTTC
-	TRBJ2-7	-	TRBV4-2	CASSQELGGQDEQYF	TGTGCCAGCAGCCAAGAATTGGGGGGTCAGGACGAGCAGTACTTC
once	TRBJ1-2	TRBD1	TRBV27	CASYGGGQGDYGYTF	TGTGCCAGCTACGGGGGGGGACAGGGGGATTATGGCTACACCTTC
-	TRBJ2-2	-	TRBV12-5	CASGLAERNTGELFF	TGTGCTAGTGGTTTGGCAGAAAGAAACACCGGGGAGCTGTTTTTT
-	TRBJ1-4	-	TRBV4-1	CASSQGRLNEKLFF	TGCGCCAGCAGCCAAGGTCGGTTGAATGAAAAACTGTTTTTT
-	TRBJ2-2	-	TRBV7-8	CASSFDSTGELFF	TGTGCCAGCAGCTTTGACAGCACCGGGGAGCTGTTTTTT
-	TRBJ2-7	-	TRBV7-2	CASRGPSSYEQYF	TGTGCCAGCAGGGGCCCAAGCTCCTACGAGCAGTACTTC
-	TRBJ2-1	-	TRBV25-1	CASRRRGPPYNEQFF	TGTGCCAGCAGGAGGAGGGGACCGCCCTACAATGAGCAGTTCTTC
-	TRBJ2-1	-	TRBV7-2	CASSSRQGNNEQFF	TGTGCCAGCAGTTCGAGGCAGGGAAACAATGAGCAGTTCTTC
once	TRBJ1-1	TRBD1	TRBV2	CASRETGGITEAFF	TGTGCCAGCAGGGAGACAGGGGGAATCACTGAAGCTTTCTTT
-	TRBJ2-7	-	TRBV11-1	CASSVSRNPSYEQYF	TGTGCCAGCAGCGTAAGCAGGAATCCTTCCTACGAGCAGTACTTC
-	TRBJ1-4	-	TRBV10-3	CALPSFSTNEKLFF	TGTGCCCTCCCGAGTTTTTCCACTAATGAAAAACTGTTTTTT
-	TRBJ2-2	TRBD1	TRBV25-1	CASSLTGATTGELFF	TGTGCCAGCAGCTTGACAGGGGCGACCACCGGGGAGCTGTTTTTT
-	TRBJ1-4	TRBD1	TRBV5-1	CASSDQGDRGNEKLFF	TGCGCCAGCAGCGATCAAGGGGACAGGGGGAATGAAAAACTGTTTTTT
-	TRBJ2-3	-	TRBV20-1	CSARVGDTQYF	TGCAGTGCTCGGGTAGGAGATACGCAGTATTTT
-	TRBJ2-7	TRBD1	TRBV4-1	CASSQVGTGGGEQYF	TGCGCCAGCAGCCAAGTAGGGACAGGTGGCGGAGAGCAGTACTTC
once	TRBJ2-1	-	TRBV4-1	CASSQGISGIYNEQFF	TGCGCCAGCAGCCAAGGAATTAGCGGAATCTACAATGAGCAGTTCTTC
-	TRBJ2-7	-	TRBV5-1	CASSPLRENYEQYF	TGCGCCAGCAGCCCGTTGAGGGAAAACTACGAGCAGTACTTC
-	TRBJ2-3	-	TRBV11-2	CASSHELVDSPSTDTQYF	TGTGCCAGCAGCCACGAGCTTGTAGATTCCCCTAGCACAGATACGCAGTATTTT
-	TRBJ2-1	TRBD2	TRBV4-3	CASSQGSSGGDNEQFF	TGCGCCAGCAGCCAAGGGTCTAGCGGGGGGGACAATGAGCAGTTCTTC
once	TRBJ1-2	-	TRBV5-4	CASSLAAGTSYGYTF	TGTGCCAGCAGCTTGGCCGCAGGGACAAGCTATGGCTACACCTTC
once	TRBJ1-1	-	TRBV4-1	CASSQVPQGMNTEAFF	TGCGCCAGCAGCCAAGTACCCCAGGGGATGAACACTGAAGCTTTCTTT
-	TRBJ2-7	-	TRBV10-2	CASSELGGGPYEQYF	TGCGCCAGCAGTGAATTGGGCGGGGGCCCCTACGAGCAGTACTTC
-	TRBJ2-1	TRBD2	TRBV28	CASRARGANEQFF	TGTGCCAGCAGGGCGCGGGGGGCGAATGAGCAGTTCTTC
-	TRBJ2-1	TRBD1	TRBV7-2	CASSLGRGSYNEQFF	TGTGCCAGCAGCTTAGGCAGGGGGTCCTACAATGAGCAGTTCTTC
-	TRBJ1-2	-	TRBV5-1	CASSPGGGGYTF	TGCGCCAGCAGCCCGGGAGGCGGAGGCTACACCTTC
-	TRBJ2-7	-	TRBV7-9	CASSPRGAPYEQYF	TGTGCCAGCAGCCCACGGGGGGCACCCTACGAGCAGTACTTC
-	TRBJ2-4	-	TRBV11-2	CASSLGTQAGQYF	TGTGCCAGCAGCTTAGGGACTCAGGCGGGACAGTACTTC
-	TRBJ2-2	-	TRBV5-1	CASAGTGSFNTGELFF	TGCGCCAGCGCCGGGACTGGGTCATTTAACACCGGGGAGCTGTTTTTT
-	TRBJ1-2	-	TRBV28	CASSLRQLYGYTF	TGTGCCAGCAGTTTACGACAACTCTATGGCTACACCTTC
-	TRBJ2-5	TRBD2	TRBV4-2	CASSQEIQAGYSKETQYF	TGTGCCAGCAGCCAAGAAATTCAAGCGGGGTATTCAAAAGAGACCCAGTACTTC
few	TRBJ1-2	TRBD1	TRBV7-8	CASSFGGQGAPRGYTF	TGTGCCAGCAGCTTCGGGGGACAGGGGGCTCCTAGGGGCTACACCTTC
-	TRBJ1-1	-	TRBV19	CASSPLGGDTEAFF	TGTGCCAGTAGCCCGCTAGGAGGGGATACTGAAGCTTTCTTT
-	TRBJ1-2	-	TRBV25-1	CASSNRSTNYGYTF	TGTGCCAGCAGTAATAGGAGCACTAACTATGGCTACACCTTC
-	TRBJ1-2	-	TRBV6-6	CASSYTGGKGYGYTF	TGTGCCAGCAGTTACACGGGCGGGAAGGGGTATGGCTACACCTTC
-	TRBJ2-2	-	TRBV2	CAGTIGDGELFF	TGTGCCGGAACGATTGGAGACGGGGAGCTGTTTTTT
-	TRBJ1-1	TRBD1	TRBV7-2	CASSLVGQGSSWAFF	TGTGCCAGCAGCTTAGTGGGACAGGGGTCCAGTTGGGCTTTCTTT
-	TRBJ2-7	-	TRBV5-6	CASSFRAEQYF	TGTGCCAGCAGCTTTAGAGCCGAGCAGTACTTC
few	TRBJ2-7	TRBD1	TRBV6-5	CASTTGQGSYEQYF	TGTGCCAGCACCACGGGACAGGGGTCCTACGAGCAGTACTTC
-	TRBJ2-5	-	TRBV7-9	CASSPPGRGDEAQYF	TGTGCCAGCAGCCCCCCGGGCAGGGGGGATGAGGCCCAGTACTTC
-	TRBJ2-3	TRBD2	TRBV6-6	CASGTSGVSTDTQYF	TGTGCCAGCGGGACTAGCGGGGTGAGCACAGATACGCAGTATTTT
-	TRBJ1-4	-	TRBV6-1	CASSEVSEKLFF	TGTGCCAGCAGTGAAGTATCCGAAAAACTGTTTTTT
-	TRBJ2-7	-	TRBV7-2	CASSPKRGIHYEQYF	TGTGCCAGCAGCCCAAAGAGAGGGATTCACTACGAGCAGTACTTC
-	TRBJ1-2	TRBD1	TRBV5-6	CASSARQGGGYTF	TGTGCCAGCAGCGCCCGACAGGGTGGTGGCTACACCTTC
-	TRBJ2-7	-	TRBV5-1	CASSQQGRTGIYEQYF	TGCGCCAGCAGCCAACAGGGTCGGACGGGGATCTACGAGCAGTACTTC
-	TRBJ2-2	-	TRBV5-1	CASSRTANTGELFF	TGCGCCAGCTCCAGGACAGCGAACACCGGGGAGCTGTTTTTT
-	TRBJ2-2	-	TRBV2	CASSAGRGDTGELFF	TGTGCCAGCAGTGCCGGCAGGGGTGACACCGGGGAGCTGTTTTTT
-	TRBJ2-2	TRBD1	TRBV4-1	CASSQQGDNRELFF	TGCGCCAGCAGCCAACAGGGGGATAACCGGGAGCTGTTTTTT
-	TRBJ2-7	-	TRBV4-1	CASSQEGHYEQYF	TGCGCCAGCAGCCAAGAGGGACACTACGAGCAGTACTTC
-	TRBJ2-5	TRBD1	TRBV2	CASSPARRTGQETQYF	TGTGCCAGCAGTCCCGCCCGGCGGACAGGTCAAGAGACCCAGTACTTC
-	TRBJ1-2	TRBD1	TRBV27	CASSPGPGQGASGYTF	TGTGCCAGCAGTCCGGGACCGGGACAGGGGGCGTCGGGCTACACCTTC
-	TRBJ1-1	-	TRBV30	CAWSGNDREAFF	TGTGCCTGGAGTGGAAACGACAGGGAAGCTTTCTTT